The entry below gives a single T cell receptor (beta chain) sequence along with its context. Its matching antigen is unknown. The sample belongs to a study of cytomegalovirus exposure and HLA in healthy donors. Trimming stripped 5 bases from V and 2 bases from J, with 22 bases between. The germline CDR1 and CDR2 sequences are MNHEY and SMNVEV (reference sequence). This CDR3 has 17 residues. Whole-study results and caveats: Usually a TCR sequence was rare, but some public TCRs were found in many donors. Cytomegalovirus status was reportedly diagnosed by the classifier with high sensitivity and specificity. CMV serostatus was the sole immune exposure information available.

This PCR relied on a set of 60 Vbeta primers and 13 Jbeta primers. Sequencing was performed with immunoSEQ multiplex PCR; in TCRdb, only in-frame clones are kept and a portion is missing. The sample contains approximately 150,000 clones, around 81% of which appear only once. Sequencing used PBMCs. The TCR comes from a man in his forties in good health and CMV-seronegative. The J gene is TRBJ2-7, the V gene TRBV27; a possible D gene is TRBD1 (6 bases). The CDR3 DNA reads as TGTGCCAGCAGTCGTAGGCTGGGTACAGGGAGTACCTACGAGCAGTACTTC. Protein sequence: CASSRRLGTGSTYEQYF.